The T cell receptor (beta chain) described here comes from a study of blood T cells in healthy people across ages. Overall study results and limits: A roughly linear age-dependent decrease characterized TCR beta diversity per million T cells.

As concerns this clonotype: Its antigen remains unknown.

V lost 5 bases and J lost 0, with 14 bases in between. The CDR3 is made up of 16 amino acids. Looked up from germline, CDR1 is MNHEY and CDR2 is SMNVEV (reference sequence). It was with a sample-barcoded 5' primer and a J-beta primer mix that a second PCR of roughly 6 to 12 cycles was run. A 12-random-nucleotide template-switch adaptor tagged each cDNA molecule. TCRdb analysed the 5' RACE reads with MiXCR anew, one entry per CDR3 protein. Of 800,000 to 950,000 distinct CDR3 sequences listed, 29% were seen once; the top ten hold roughly 10%. This same sample was also part of a study on T cells of mothers and their children. This second study says: Study donors consisted of a few healthy Caucasian mothers and their six children. Slightly higher, non-significant overlap characterized related mother-child pairs relative to unrelated pairs.

This clonotype originated in a woman aged 40 to 50 in good health. Sample: blood. The gene calls are TRBV27 and TRBJ1-5; D is undetermined. The CDR3 DNA reads TGTGCCAGCAGTCCTATCGAATACTATAGCAATCAGCCCCAGCATTTT. This sequence encodes CASSPIEYYSNQPQHF.